Listed here is a single TCR beta chain. The sample is drawn from a study of blood T cell repertoires in COVID-19. As for the study in general: From T cells, B-cell-depleted T cells, or PBMCs came the material, which was cDNA or gDNA.

The table came from immunoSEQ multiplex PCR; TCRdb's copy has only in-frame clones and leaves some out. The sample shows 18,000 or so clones, 70% to 90% of them seen only once. Germline V gene sequence: CDR1 SGHTA, CDR2 FQGNSA. V gave up 1 base and J gave up 8 bases, with 12 bases separating them. This CDR3 is 14 amino acids long. The sequenced sample consisted of peripheral blood. The sequence was collected from a man aged 40-50 years with active COVID-19. The genes are TRBV7-2 and TRBJ1-5; a possible D gene is TRBD1 (6 bases). CDR3 DNA sequence: TGTGCCAGCAGCTTAGGAGGGAACAGGGAGCCCCAGCATTTT. This gives the protein CASSLGGNREPQHF.